The 4 T cell receptor beta chains below all came from one sample that was sequenced in a study of shared clonotypes between healthy human individuals. Naive CD8 cells lacked CD45RO and underwent positive selection for CCR7, leaving out terminally differentiated effector memory CD45RA+ cells. Measured with immunoSEQ multiplex PCR; TCRdb has only the in-frame clones, and not every one. The sample lists about 580,000 clones, 98% occurring once. The sample comprised naive CD8+ T cells sorted from blood. These receptors were taken from a man aged 25 to 45 in good health.

The V gene is TRBV9, the J gene TRBJ2-5; TRBD2 aligns across 8 bases. The CDR3 loop spans 14 amino acids. The trim removed 3 bases at V and 4 bases at J, leaving 5 bases unmatched. The germline V gene has CDR1 SGDLS and CDR2 YYNGEE. This CDR3 reads CASSGGTSGETQYF. The CDR3 DNA sequence: TGTGCCAGCAGCGGGGGAACTAGCGGAGAGACCCAGTACTTC.

V and J are TRBV11-2 and TRBJ2-7; D might be TRBD1 or TRBD2, each matching 5 bases. The V end was cut by 7 bases, the J end by 0 bases, with 10 bases between. Per germline, CDR1 SGHAT and CDR2 FQNNGV. CDR3 length equals 13 residues. In DNA, the CDR3 is TGTGCCAGCAATCGGGGCAGCTCCTACGAGCAGTACTTC. It codes for CASNRGSSYEQYF.

The V and J genes are TRBV14 and TRBJ2-3; D remains ambiguous. Trimming left V 2 bases short and J 0 bases short, with 9 bases between. Germline CDR1 is SGHDN and CDR2 is FVKESK. The CDR3 length is 15 residues. The CDR3 DNA reads TGTGCCAGCAGCCAACTAGGGTTTAGCACAGATACGCAGTATTTT. This encodes CASSQLGFSTDTQYF.

The CDR3 sequence is CASRGAANTGELFF. CDR3 nucleotide sequence: TGTGCCAGCCGCGGGGCTGCGAACACCGGGGAGCTGTTTTTT. The J gene is TRBJ2-2, the V gene TRBV5-4; a possible D gene is TRBD2 (6 bases). Between the trimmed V and J ends, which lost 7 bases and 0 bases, there was a span of 10 bases. Germline V lookup: CDR1 SGHNT, CDR2 YYREEE (reference sequence). CDR3 length: 14 amino acids.